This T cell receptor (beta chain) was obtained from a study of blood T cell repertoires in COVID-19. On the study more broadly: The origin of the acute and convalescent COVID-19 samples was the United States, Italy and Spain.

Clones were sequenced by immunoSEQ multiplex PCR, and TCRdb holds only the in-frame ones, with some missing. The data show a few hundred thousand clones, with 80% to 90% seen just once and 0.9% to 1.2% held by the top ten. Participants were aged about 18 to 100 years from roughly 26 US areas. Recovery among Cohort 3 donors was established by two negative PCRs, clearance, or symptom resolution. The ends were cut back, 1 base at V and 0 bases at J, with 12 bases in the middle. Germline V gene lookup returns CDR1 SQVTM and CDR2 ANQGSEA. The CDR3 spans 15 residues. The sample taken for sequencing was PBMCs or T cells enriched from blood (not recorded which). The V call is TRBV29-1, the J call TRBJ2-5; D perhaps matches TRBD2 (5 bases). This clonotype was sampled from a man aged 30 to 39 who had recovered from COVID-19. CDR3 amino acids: CSVEGRTSYQETQYF. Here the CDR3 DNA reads TGCAGCGTTGAAGGGCGGACTTCGTACCAAGAGACCCAGTACTTC.